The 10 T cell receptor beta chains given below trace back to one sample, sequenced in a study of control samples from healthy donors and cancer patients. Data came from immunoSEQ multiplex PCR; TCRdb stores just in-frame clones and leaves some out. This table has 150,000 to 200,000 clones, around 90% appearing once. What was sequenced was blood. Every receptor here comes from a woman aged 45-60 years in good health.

For the CDR3, the DNA is TGTGCCAGCACAACAGGTCAAAAACTGTTTTTT. It translates to CASTTGQKLFF. The chain employs TRBV2 and TRBJ1-4; tentatively, D is TRBD1 (5 bases). CDR1 is SNHLY, CDR2 FYNNEI, per germline. The V end lost 7 bases, the J end lost 9 bases, and 9 bases lay between the germline ends. The CDR3 sequence is 11 residues long. Together with reference TRBV2 and TRBJ1-4, the CDR3 gives the full variable domain: EPEVTQTPSHQVTQMGQEVILRCVPISNHLYFYWYRQILGQKVEFLVSFYNNEISEKSEIFDDQFSVERPDGSNFTLKIRSTKLEDSAMYFCASTTGQKLFFGSGTQLSVL.

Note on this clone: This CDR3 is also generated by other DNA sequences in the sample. The CDR3 reads CASSGSSGNTIYF. The CDR3 DNA is TGTGCCAGCAGCGGCTCATCGGGAAACACCATATATTTT. V and J are TRBV9 and TRBJ1-3; D is undetermined. The CDR3 sequence is 13 residues long. The V and J ends lost 3 bases and 4 bases respectively, with 8 bases between them. In germline, CDR1 is SGDLS, CDR2 YYNGEE.

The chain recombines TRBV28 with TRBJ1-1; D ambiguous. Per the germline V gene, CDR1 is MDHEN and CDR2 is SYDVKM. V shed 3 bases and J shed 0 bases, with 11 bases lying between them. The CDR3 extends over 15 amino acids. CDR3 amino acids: CASSLGQHLNTEAFF. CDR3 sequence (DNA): TGTGCCAGCAGTTTGGGTCAGCACCTGAACACTGAAGCTTTCTTT.

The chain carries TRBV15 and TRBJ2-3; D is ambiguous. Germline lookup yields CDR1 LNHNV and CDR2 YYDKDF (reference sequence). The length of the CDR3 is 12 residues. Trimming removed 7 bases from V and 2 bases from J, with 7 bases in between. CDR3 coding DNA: TGTGCCACCACCGCCCACACAGATACGCAGTATTTT. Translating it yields CATTAHTDTQYF.

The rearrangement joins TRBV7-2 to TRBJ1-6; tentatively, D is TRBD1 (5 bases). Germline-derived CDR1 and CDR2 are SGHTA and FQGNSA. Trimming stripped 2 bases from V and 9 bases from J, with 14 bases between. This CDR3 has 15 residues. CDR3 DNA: TGTGCCAGCAGCTTAAGTTCAGGGTTTCTTTCACCCCTCCACTTT. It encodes CASSLSSGFLSPLHF.

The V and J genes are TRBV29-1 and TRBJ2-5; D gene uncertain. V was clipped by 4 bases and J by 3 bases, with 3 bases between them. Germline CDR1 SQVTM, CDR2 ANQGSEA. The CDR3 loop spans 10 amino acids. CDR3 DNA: TGCAGCGTTGGGGAAGAGACCCAGTACTTC. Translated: CSVGEETQYF.

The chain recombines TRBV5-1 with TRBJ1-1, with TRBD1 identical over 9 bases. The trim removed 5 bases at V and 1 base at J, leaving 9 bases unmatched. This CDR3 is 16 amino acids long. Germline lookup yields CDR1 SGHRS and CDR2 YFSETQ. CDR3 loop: CASRSGQGLQNTEAFF. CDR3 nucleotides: TGCGCCAGCAGATCGGGACAGGGACTTCAGAACACTGAAGCTTTCTTT. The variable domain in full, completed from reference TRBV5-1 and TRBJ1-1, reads KAGVTQTPRYLIKTRGQQVTLSCSPISGHRSVSWYQQTPGQGLQFLFEYFSETQRNKGNFPGRFSGRQFSNSRSEMNVSTLELGDSALYLCASRSGQGLQNTEAFFGQGTRLTVV.

The CDR3: CASRPSGGAYGYTF. DNA of the CDR3: TGTGCCAGCAGGCCCTCCGGGGGCGCCTATGGCTACACCTTC. The rearrangement links TRBV28 to TRBJ1-2; D is perhaps TRBD1 (6 bases). The V and J ends lost 6 bases and 4 bases respectively, with 15 bases between them. Per the germline V gene, CDR1 is MDHEN and CDR2 is SYDVKM. The CDR3 spans 14 residues.

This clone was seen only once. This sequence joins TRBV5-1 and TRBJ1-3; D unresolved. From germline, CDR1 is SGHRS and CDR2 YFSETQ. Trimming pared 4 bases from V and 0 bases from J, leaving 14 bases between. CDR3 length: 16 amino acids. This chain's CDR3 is CASSPDLLSSGNTIYF. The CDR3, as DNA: TGCGCCAGCAGCCCCGACTTATTGAGCTCTGGAAACACCATATATTTT.

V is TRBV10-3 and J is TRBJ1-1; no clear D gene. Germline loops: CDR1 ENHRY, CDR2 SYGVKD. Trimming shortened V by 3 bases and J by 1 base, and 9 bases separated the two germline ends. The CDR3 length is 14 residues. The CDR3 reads CAISEGQSNTEAFF. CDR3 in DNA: TGTGCCATCAGTGAAGGCCAGTCGAACACTGAAGCTTTCTTT.